This is a list of T cell receptor beta chains from one sample in a study of cytomegalovirus exposure and HLA in healthy donors. Produced via immunoSEQ multiplex PCR; TCRdb's table is partial and in-frame only. With tens of thousands of clones in the sample, the ten largest clones hold roughly 2.9%. Sequenced sample: PBMCs. The receptors originated from a young woman in good health and CMV-seropositive. Each CDR3 is given with its conserved first and last residue. The D gene is left open where the match is weak.

j_call	d_call	v_call	cdr3_aa	cdr3_nt
TRBJ2-1	TRBD2	TRBV11-3	CASSFGTSEREQFF	TGTGCCAGCAGCTTCGGGACTAGCGAGCGTGAGCAGTTCTTC
TRBJ1-6	TRBD1	TRBV18	CASSLTEQGGNSPLHF	TGTGCCAGCTCACTAACGGAACAGGGGGGGAATTCACCCCTCCACTTT
TRBJ1-2	.	TRBV29-1	CSVEARQTFSLGYTF	TGCAGCGTTGAGGCTAGACAGACATTTTCGCTGGGCTACACCTTC
TRBJ2-3	TRBD1	TRBV9	CASGTGYGIPPDTQYF	TGTGCCTCAGGGACAGGGTACGGTATCCCCCCCGATACGCAGTATTTT
TRBJ2-5	TRBD2	TRBV19	CASTWKRQRGGPETQYF	TGTGCCAGTACCTGGAAGCGACAGCGGGGGGGCCCGGAGACCCAGTACTTC
TRBJ2-3	.	TRBV7-2	CASSFTGISTDTQYF	TGTGCCAGCAGCTTTACAGGGATTAGCACAGATACGCAGTATTTT
TRBJ2-4	.	TRBV4-1	CASSQDPAGTFVQYF	TGCGCCAGCAGCCAAGATCCCGCAGGAACGTTCGTACAGTACTTC
TRBJ1-4	.	TRBV25-1	CASSTGATNEKLFF	TGTGCCAGCAGTACGGGGGCAACTAATGAAAAACTGTTTTTT
TRBJ1-4	.	TRBV15	CATSRDRGATSEKLFF	TGTGCCACCAGCAGAGATCGGGGAGCGACCAGTGAAAAACTGTTTTTT
TRBJ1-1	.	TRBV25-1	CASSRMTVNTEAFF	TGTGCCAGCAGCAGGATGACAGTGAACACTGAAGCTTTCTTT
TRBJ1-5	.	TRBV28	CASSPPISYSNQPQHF	TGTGCCAGCAGTCCCCCTATAAGCTATAGCAATCAGCCCCAGCATTTT
TRBJ1-2	.	TRBV27	CASSSYRDGYTF	TGTGCCAGCAGTTCCTACAGGGATGGCTACACCTTC
TRBJ2-2	TRBD2	TRBV2	CASRERGANTGELFF	TGTGCCAGCAGGGAGCGGGGGGCGAACACCGGGGAGCTGTTTTTT
TRBJ1-5	.	TRBV6-6	CASSYRTGPENQPQHF	TGTGCCAGCAGTTACCGCACAGGGCCGGAAAATCAGCCCCAGCATTTT
TRBJ2-2	.	TRBV12-5	CASGRDTGELFF	TGTGCTAGTGGGAGGGACACCGGGGAGCTGTTTTTT
TRBJ1-1	.	TRBV2	CASRPTVMNTEAFF	TGTGCCAGCAGGCCGACAGTCATGAACACTGAAGCTTTCTTT
TRBJ2-3	TRBD1	TRBV7-8	CASSPTGGVVDTQYF	TGTGCCAGCAGCCCGACAGGGGGCGTCGTAGATACGCAGTATTTT
TRBJ1-2	TRBD1	TRBV19	CASSMPGGNYGYTF	TGTGCCAGTAGTATGCCAGGGGGTAACTATGGCTACACCTTC
TRBJ1-2	.	TRBV6-5	CASTHPGVLGYTF	TGTGCCAGCACCCATCCAGGCGTACTTGGCTACACCTTC
TRBJ2-7	TRBD1	TRBV6-6	CASSQDRDYEQYF	TGTGCCAGCAGTCAGGACAGGGACTACGAGCAGTACTTC
TRBJ1-1	.	TRBV18	CASSPQAGVNTEAFF	TGTGCCAGCTCACCACAGGCAGGGGTGAACACTGAAGCTTTCTTT
TRBJ2-3	TRBD2	TRBV5-1	CASSARTSATDTQYF	TGCGCCAGCAGCGCCAGGACTAGTGCGACAGATACGCAGTATTTT
TRBJ2-7	.	TRBV6-5	CASSYGGHDYEQYF	TGTGCCAGCAGTTACGGGGGACACGACTACGAGCAGTACTTC